This T cell receptor (beta chain) was obtained from a study of metastatic and nonmetastatic thyroid tumors. Regarding the study as a whole: Patients with malignant thyroid tumors reportedly had significantly higher TCR beta diversity than those with benign nodules, in blood and tumor.

Remarks on this clone: Its cognate antigen is unknown.

TCRdb ran MiXCR on the PCR reads. The repertoire consists of 30,000 to 45,000 clones, with 25% to 30% occurring once and the leading ten covering approximately 10%. With 6 bases clipped from V and 6 bases from J, the junction kept 13 bases outside the gene matches. Germline V lookup: CDR1 DFQATT, CDR2 SNEGSKA (reference sequence). The CDR3 sequence is 14 residues long. Ahead of thyroid surgery, no patient had received treatment of any kind. The chain recombines TRBV20-1 with TRBJ1-2; 7 bases are a match to TRBD1. The clonotype was recovered from a male donor with papillary thyroid cancer or a benign thyroid nodule (not recorded which). Some clones in this sample may be carry-over from other donors' samples. What was sequenced was blood. The chain's CDR3 is CSATSPIDRDGYTF. In DNA, the CDR3 is TGCAGTGCCACCTCACCAATAGACAGGGATGGCTACACCTTC.